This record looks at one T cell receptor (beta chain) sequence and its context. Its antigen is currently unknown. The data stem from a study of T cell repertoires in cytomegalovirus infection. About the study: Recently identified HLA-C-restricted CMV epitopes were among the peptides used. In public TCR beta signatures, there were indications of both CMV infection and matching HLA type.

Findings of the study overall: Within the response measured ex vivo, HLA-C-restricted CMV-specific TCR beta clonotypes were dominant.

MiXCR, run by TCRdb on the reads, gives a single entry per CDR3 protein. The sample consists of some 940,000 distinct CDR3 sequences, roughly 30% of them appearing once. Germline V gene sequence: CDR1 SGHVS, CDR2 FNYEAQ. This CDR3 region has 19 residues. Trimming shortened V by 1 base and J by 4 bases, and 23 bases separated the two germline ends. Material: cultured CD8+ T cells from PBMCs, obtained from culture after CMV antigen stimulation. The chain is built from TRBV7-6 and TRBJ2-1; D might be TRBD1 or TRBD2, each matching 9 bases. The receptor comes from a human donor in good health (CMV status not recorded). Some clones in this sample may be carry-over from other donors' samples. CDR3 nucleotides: TGTGCCAGCAGCTTAGTCGGGCGGGGGGGGACAGGGCGTTACAATGAGCAGTTCTTC. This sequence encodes CASSLVGRGGTGRYNEQFF.